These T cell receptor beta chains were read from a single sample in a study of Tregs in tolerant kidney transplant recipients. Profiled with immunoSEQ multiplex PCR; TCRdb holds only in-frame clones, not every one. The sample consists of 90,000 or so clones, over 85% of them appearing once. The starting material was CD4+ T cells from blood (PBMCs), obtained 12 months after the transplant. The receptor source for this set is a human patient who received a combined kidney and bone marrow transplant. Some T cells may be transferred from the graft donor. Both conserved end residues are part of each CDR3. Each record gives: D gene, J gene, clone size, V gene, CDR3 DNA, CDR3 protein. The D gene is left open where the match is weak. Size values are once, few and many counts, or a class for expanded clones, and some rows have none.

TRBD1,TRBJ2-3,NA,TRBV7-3,TGTGCCAGCAGCTTATACAGGGGATATACGCAGTATTTT,CASSLYRGYTQYF
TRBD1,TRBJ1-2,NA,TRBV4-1,TGCGCCAGCAGCCAAGATGACAGGGCTAACTATGGCTACACCTTC,CASSQDDRANYGYTF
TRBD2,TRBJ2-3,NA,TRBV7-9,TGTGCCAGCAGACCTGGTGGAGCGGGACCAGATACGCAGTATTTT,CASRPGGAGPDTQYF
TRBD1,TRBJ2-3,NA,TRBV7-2,TGTGCCAGCAGACTCACAGGGGGCGCTGGAGATACGCAGTATTTT,CASRLTGGAGDTQYF
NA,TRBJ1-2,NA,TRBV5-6,TGTGCCAGCAGCTTGTGGGCGAACTATGGCTACACCTTC,CASSLWANYGYTF
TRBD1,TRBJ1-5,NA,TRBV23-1,TGCGCCAGCAGTCAAGGGGACAGGGAGGTCGGCAATCAGCCCCAGCATTTT,CASSQGDREVGNQPQHF
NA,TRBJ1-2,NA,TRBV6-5,TGTGCCAGCAGTTACTCTTCCGGTTTGTCCTATGGCTACACCTTC,CASSYSSGLSYGYTF
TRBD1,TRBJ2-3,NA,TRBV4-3,TGCGCCAGCAGCCATTCCGGGACAGGGGGAGATACGCAGTATTTT,CASSHSGTGGDTQYF
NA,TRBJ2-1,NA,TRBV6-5,TGTGCCAGCAGTTATAAGAGCTCCTACAATGAGCAGTTCTTC,CASSYKSSYNEQFF
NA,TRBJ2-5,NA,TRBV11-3,TGTGCCAGCAGCCGCAGGGAAGGTCAACCCCAAGAGACCCAGTACTTC,CASSRREGQPQETQYF
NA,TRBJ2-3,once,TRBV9,TGTGCCAGCAGCGTTGGGCTGGATACGCAGTATTTT,CASSVGLDTQYF
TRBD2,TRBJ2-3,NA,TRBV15,TGTGCCACCAGCCGAGGGGGGCCAAAGACTAGCGGGGGACCCACAGATACGCAGTATTTT,CATSRGGPKTSGGPTDTQYF
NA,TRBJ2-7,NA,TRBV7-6,TGTGCCAGCAGCTTAATTGCGGGCACACCCTACGAGCAGTACTTC,CASSLIAGTPYEQYF
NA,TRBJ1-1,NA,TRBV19,TGTGCCAGTAGTATAGGTCCGGGGAGGATCACTGAAGCTTTCTTT,CASSIGPGRITEAFF
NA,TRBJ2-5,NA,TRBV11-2,TGTGCCAGCAGCTCCAGGGTTCCCCAAGAGACCCAGTACTTC,CASSSRVPQETQYF
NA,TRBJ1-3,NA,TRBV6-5,TGTGCCAGCAGTTACGACAATACTGGAAACACCATATATTTT,CASSYDNTGNTIYF
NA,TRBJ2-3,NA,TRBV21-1,TGTGCCAGCAGCAAAAACCCCCCTGCAGGGTCTAGCACAGATACGCAGTATTTT,CASSKNPPAGSSTDTQYF
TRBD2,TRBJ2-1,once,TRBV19,TGTGCCAGTAGTATATTCCTAGCGGGAGTCCATGAGCAGTTCTTC,CASSIFLAGVHEQFF
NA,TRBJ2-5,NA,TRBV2,TGTGCCAGCAGTGACAGGGCCCATGGGACCCAGTACTTC,CASSDRAHGTQYF
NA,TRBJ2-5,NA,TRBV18,TGTGCCAGCTCACCGGTTGTGTCCGCGCACCAAGAGACCCAGTACTTC,CASSPVVSAHQETQYF
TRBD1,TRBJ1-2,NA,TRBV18,TGTGCCAGCTCATCGGGACAGCCCGCTAACTATGGCTACACCTTC,CASSSGQPANYGYTF
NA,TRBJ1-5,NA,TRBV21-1,TGTGCCAGCAGCAAAGTCGGCAGGGTCTCCAATCAGCCCCAGCATTTT,CASSKVGRVSNQPQHF
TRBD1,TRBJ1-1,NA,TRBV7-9,TGTGCCAGCAGCACAGGACAGGGAAGAAAAGCTTTCTTT,CASSTGQGRKAFF
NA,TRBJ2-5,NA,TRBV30,TGTGCCTGGAGTGTACATCGCGAGACCCAGTACTTC,CAWSVHRETQYF
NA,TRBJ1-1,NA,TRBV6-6,TGTGCCAGCAGTTATTCTGGGGACACTTACACTGAAGCTTTCTTT,CASSYSGDTYTEAFF
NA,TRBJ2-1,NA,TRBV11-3,TGTGCCAGCAGCTACGGACTGTACAATGAGCAGTTCTTC,CASSYGLYNEQFF
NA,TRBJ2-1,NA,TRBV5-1,TGCGCCAGCAGCTCCGGGGTGTGGGGTGAGCAGTTCTTC,CASSSGVWGEQFF
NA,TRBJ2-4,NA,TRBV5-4,TGTGCCAGCAGCTTGGATACTTACCAAAACATTCAGTACTTC,CASSLDTYQNIQYF
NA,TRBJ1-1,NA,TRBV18,TGTGCCAGCTCACCATCCCAGGCGAACACTGAAGCTTTCTTT,CASSPSQANTEAFF
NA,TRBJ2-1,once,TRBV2,TGTGCCAGCACCCCCTCTAGCAGAACCTACAATGAGCAGTTCTTC,CASTPSSRTYNEQFF
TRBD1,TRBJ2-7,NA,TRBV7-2,TGTGCCAGCAGCTTTCCCCCCGGGACAGGGACCTACGAGCAGTACTTC,CASSFPPGTGTYEQYF
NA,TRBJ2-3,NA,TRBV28,TGTGCCAGCAGCGAACTAGCCACCACAGATACGCAGTATTTT,CASSELATTDTQYF
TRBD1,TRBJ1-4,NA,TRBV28,TGTGCCAGCAGACCTCACAGGGGCCCTAATGAAAAACTGTTTTTT,CASRPHRGPNEKLFF
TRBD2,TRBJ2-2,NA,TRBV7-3,TGTGCCAGCAGCCGACTAGCGGGGGGGGTCGGGGAGCTGTTTTTT,CASSRLAGGVGELFF
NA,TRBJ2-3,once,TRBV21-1,TGTGCCAGCAGCAACGAGGTACCCACAGATACGCAGTATTTT,CASSNEVPTDTQYF
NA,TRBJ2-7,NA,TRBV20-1,TGCAGTCAGGTCAGGGACTACGAGCAGTACTTC,CSQVRDYEQYF
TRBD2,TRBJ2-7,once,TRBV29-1,TGCAGCGGGACAACCGGGACTAGCGGTCTTTACGAGCAGTACTTC,CSGTTGTSGLYEQYF
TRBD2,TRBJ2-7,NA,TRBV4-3,TGCGCCAGCAGCCAAGATCGGGACAGGGCTACTAGCGGGAGACCCCTAATGAACGAGCAGTACTTC,CASSQDRDRATSGRPLMNEQYF